The TCR beta chain described here comes from a study of T and B cells in COVID-19 patients (TCRdb year 2020). For context, the study as a whole: Using TRB and IGH repertoire sequencing of peripheral blood, the study characterized adaptive immunity in COVID-19 patients who had active infection or had recovered. A recovered cohort was made up of roughly 19 patients contributing approximately 21 samples, mostly after mild to moderate COVID-19 managed as outpatients. Over 7 million TCR sequences were analysed from a TCR and BCR sequence repository that comprised a few dozen patients and 60 to 80 time points. A median age of approximately 32 years was recorded in the recovered cohort versus 65 to 70 years in the active-infection cohort. As many as 9 follow-up blood samples were collected from each patient, and in some individuals these samples spanned different disease stages. Because samples were available both during active disease and after recovery, a couple of patients were counted in both the recovered and the active cohorts. Of the approximately 19 patients in the active-infection cohort, approximately 12 were critically ill and needed mechanical ventilation or ECMO. Repertoire analyses used an age-matched reference group of approximately 42 healthy donors who were negative for COVID-19 antibodies as the comparison. Comorbidities linked to unfavorable COVID-19 outcome were present in about 90% of the 20 patients in the active-infection cohort.

Points the paper makes about the study in general: TRB repertoires were highly clonal in active COVID-19, whereas diversity and richness at recovery rose above healthy donor levels. TRBV/TRBJ gene usage was reported as strongly skewed in patients with COVID-19. The recovered cohort had about 2,300 exclusive TCR clusters, including 31 low-pGen clusters. Prospective validation of the reported TCR clusters was stated to be required before clinical use. Specific T cell subsets (CD4+/Treg/CD8+) and sorted SARS-CoV-2-responsive or tetramer+ T cells had not yet been sequenced, and the corresponding sequencing experiments were ongoing. The cohort was considered too small for HLA contributions to COVID-19 susceptibility or severity to be assessed. Blood samples from mildly ill patients during symptoms and early samples from severe cases were scarce.

TCRdb lists the instrument as Illumina MiSeq. Multiplex PCR with BIOMED2 TRB-A/B primer pools was used to amplify the TRB rearrangements. Illumina-compatible adapters and 7-nucleotide sample barcodes were attached to the amplicons through two consecutive PCRs. Phusion HS II polymerase was used for all library PCRs. Amplicons were gel-purified with the NucleoSpin Gel and PCR Clean-up kit, quantified on Qubit, and pooled at about 4.2 nM. The quality of the amplicon pool was checked on an Agilent 2100 Bioanalyzer prior to Illumina next-generation sequencing. In the paper's pipeline: Annotation of TRB rearrangements was performed with MiXCR 3.0.8 using the default MiXCR reference library. Non-productive reads and sequences with fewer than 2 reads were removed, and every unique CDR3 nucleotide sequence was treated as one clone. R 3.5.1 was used to calculate clonality, diversity, richness and V-J gene usage. GLIPH2 was used to cluster TCRs based on CDR3 similarity, and OLGA was used to calculate the generation probabilities. Only GLIPH2 clusters with at least four unique TCR clonotypes present in at least three individuals were retained. TCRdb reworked the public reads: Q25 trimming with fastp, MiXCR clone assembly, productive beta chains retained. Rows are unified per CDR3 protein, each entry keeping the most common DNA and genes. These V and J calls are TCRdb output, not the study's own analysis. The sample yields under 13,000 distinct CDR3 sequences; 30% were counted once. The ten largest account for roughly an eighth of the sample.

TRB repertoires were amplified from 250-500 ng of genomic DNA extracted from blood. The CDR3 covers 14 residues, taking in both the cysteine and the phenylalanine. Just CDR3 DNA is preserved here, 42 bases in frame from base 1. Trimming removed 8 bases from V and 5 bases from J; the gene matches leave 6 bases unexplained. Reading the germline V gene gives CDR1 MNHEY and CDR2 SVGEGT. This clonotype is identified as medium-sized (0.01 to 0.1%). It lacks a known antigen. No clone much larger than this one lies a single base away; base qualities are absent. The chain is made from TRBV6-2 or TRBV6-3 and TRBJ2-1; 10 bases in the junction line up with TRBD2. Sequencing was done on a sample of blood. The receptor was isolated from a human donor with active COVID-19. The CDR3 protein: CASRSSGRHNEQFF. The DNA is as follows: TGTGCCAGCCGTTCTAGCGGGAGACACAATGAGCAGTTCTTC.